Listed below are T cell receptor beta chains from one sample, sequenced in a study of blood T cell repertoires in COVID-19. Profiling relied on immunoSEQ multiplex PCR, and the TCRdb table lists in-frame clones only, not all of them. The table includes about 140,000 clones, under 85% detected once. The sequenced material came from PBMCs or T cells enriched from blood (not recorded which). The source of these receptors is a woman in her late teens or twenties who had been exposed to COVID-19. Each CDR3 is given with its conserved first and last residue. Fields, in order: clone size, D gene, J gene, V gene, CDR3 DNA, CDR3 protein. D genes are given only for firm matches. Clone size is given for some rows only: seen once, a few or many times, or a class if the clone is expanded.

>.|TRBD2|TRBJ2-7|TRBV10-2
TGCGCCAGCAGACAAACCGGGACTAGTGGCTACGAGCAGTACTTC
CASRQTGTSGYEQYF
>few|TRBD2|TRBJ2-1|TRBV6-6
TGTGCCAGCAGTCCGCTTCTAGCGGGAGGGGGTAGGAATGAGCAGTTCTTC
CASSPLLAGGGRNEQFF
>.|TRBD1|TRBJ1-3|TRBV3-1/TRBV3-2
TGTGCCAGCAGCCTAGGACCGGGACAGGGAAACACCATATATTTT
CASSLGPGQGNTIYF
>.|TRBD2|TRBJ2-2|TRBV19
TGTGCCAGTAGGATAACTAGCGGGAGGGCCCTAGGGAGCACCGGGGAGCTGTTTTTT
CASRITSGRALGSTGELFF
>.|TRBD1|TRBJ1-5|TRBV5-5
TGTGCCAGCAGCCGGGACAGGGGTCAGGGTCAGCCCCAGCATTTT
CASSRDRGQGQPQHF
>once|.|TRBJ2-1|TRBV14
TGTGCCAGCAGCCAAGTTATCAAGCGTCAGTTCTTC
CASSQVIKRQFF
>.|.|TRBJ1-3|TRBV29-1
TGCAGCGTTCACTCGGGGAGCTCTGGAAACACCATATATTTT
CSVHSGSSGNTIYF
>once|TRBD2|TRBJ2-2|TRBV6-4
TGTGCCAGCACCAGGAGGGCGGGAGGAGCGAACACCGGGGAGCTGTTTTTT
CASTRRAGGANTGELFF
>.|TRBD2|TRBJ2-7|TRBV5-1
TGCGCCAGCAGCTTATGGGGACCGGGACTATCTATATACGAGCAGTACTTC
CASSLWGPGLSIYEQYF
>.|.|TRBJ1-6|TRBV12-3/TRBV12-4
TGTGCCAGCAGTTCGACAGGCTCACCCCTCCACTTT
CASSSTGSPLHF
>few|.|TRBJ1-2|TRBV3-1/TRBV3-2
TGTGCCAGCAGCCAACGCGGGGCCGTATATGGCTACACCTTC
CASSQRGAVYGYTF
>.|TRBD1|TRBJ1-1|TRBV19
TGTGCCAGTAGTAATCGGGACAGGGAATGGGGCACTGAAGCTTTCTTT
CASSNRDREWGTEAFF
>.|.|TRBJ1-1|TRBV6-5
TGTGCCAGCAGTCCCGGATGGGGGGTGGATGAAGCTTTCTTT
CASSPGWGVDEAFF
>once|.|TRBJ2-7|TRBV28
TGTGCCAGCAGTTTCTGGGGCAGCTCCTCCTCCTACGAGCAGTACTTC
CASSFWGSSSSYEQYF
>.|.|TRBJ1-1|TRBV28
TGTGCCAGCAGCCCCTTGGGGGGGGCAAACACTGAAGCTTTCTTT
CASSPLGGANTEAFF
>.|TRBD2|TRBJ2-1|TRBV15
TGTGCCACCAGCATAGCAACGGGACTAATCAATGAGCAGTTCTTC
CATSIATGLINEQFF
>.|TRBD2|TRBJ2-1|TRBV30
TGTGGCCTGACTAGCGGGAGAAGAAGCGAGCAGTTCTTC
CGLTSGRRSEQFF
>.|TRBD1|TRBJ1-2|TRBV19
TGTGCCAGTAGTACTGGACAGGGTGGCTACACCTTC
CASSTGQGGYTF
>.|TRBD2|TRBJ2-5|TRBV28
TGTGCCAGCAGGGAACTAGCGGGAGAAGAGACCCAGTACTTC
CASRELAGEETQYF
>few|.|TRBJ1-1|TRBV18
TGTGCCAGCTCACCATCAGAGAACACTGAAGCTTTCTTT
CASSPSENTEAFF